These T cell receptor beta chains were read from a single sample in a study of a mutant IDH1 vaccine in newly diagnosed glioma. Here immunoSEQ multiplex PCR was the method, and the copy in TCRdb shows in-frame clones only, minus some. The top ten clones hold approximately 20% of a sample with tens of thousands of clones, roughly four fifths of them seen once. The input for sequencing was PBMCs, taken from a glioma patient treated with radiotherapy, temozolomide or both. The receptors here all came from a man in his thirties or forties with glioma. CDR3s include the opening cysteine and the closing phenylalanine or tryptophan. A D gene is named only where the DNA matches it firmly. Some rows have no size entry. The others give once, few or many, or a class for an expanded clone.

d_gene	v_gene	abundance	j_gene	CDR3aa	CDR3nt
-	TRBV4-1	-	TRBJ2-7	CASRLNTGTYEQYF	TGCGCCAGCAGACTAAACACAGGAACGTACGAGCAGTACTTC
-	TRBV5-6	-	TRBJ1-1	CASSRRIVNTEAFF	TGTGCCAGCAGCCGGCGGATTGTGAACACTGAAGCTTTCTTT
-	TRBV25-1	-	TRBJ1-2	CASSGLSVGKTYGYTF	TGTGCCAGCAGTGGTTTATCAGTGGGAAAGACCTATGGCTACACCTTC
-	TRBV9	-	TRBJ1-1	CASSVEGGEAFF	TGTGCCAGCAGCGTAGAGGGCGGGGAAGCTTTCTTT
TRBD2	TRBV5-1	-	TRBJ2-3	CASSLAPSGTDTQYF	TGCGCCAGCAGCTTGGCCCCTAGCGGGACAGATACGCAGTATTTT
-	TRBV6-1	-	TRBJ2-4	CASSALDSRYIQYF	TGTGCCAGCAGTGCCCTGGACAGTAGGTACATTCAGTACTTC
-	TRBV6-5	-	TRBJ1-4	CASSRKDIWKLFF	TGTGCCAGCAGCCGTAAGGACATTTGGAAACTGTTTTTT
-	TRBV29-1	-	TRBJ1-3	CSVEGAARDTIYF	TGCAGCGTTGAAGGGGCCGCCCGTGACACCATATATTTT
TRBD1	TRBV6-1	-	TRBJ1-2	CASSVATGGSGYTF	TGTGCCAGCAGTGTAGCCACAGGGGGCAGTGGCTACACCTTC
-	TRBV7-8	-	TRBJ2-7	CASSPAGTPIEQYF	TGTGCCAGCAGCCCCGCGGGGACACCTATCGAGCAGTACTTC
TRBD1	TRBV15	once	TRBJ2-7	CATSRPGTGHSYEQYF	TGTGCCACCAGCAGACCCGGGACAGGACATTCCTACGAGCAGTACTTC
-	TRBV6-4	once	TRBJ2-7	CASSRTAQSYEQYF	TGTGCCAGCAGTAGGACAGCCCAATCCTACGAGCAGTACTTC